This T cell receptor (beta chain) emerged from a study of Ad26.COV2.S vaccination and SARS-CoV-2 variants. Study in general: In the study, Ad26.COV2.S was injected intramuscularly once, or twice 56 days apart.

Notes on this clone: Its target is not known.

Study-level findings and limits: Spike-specific TCR breadth ran higher among vaccine recipients than placebo recipients.

The CDR3 totals 12 residues. Trimming removed 6 bases from V and 5 bases from J, with 8 bases in between. This table comes from immunoSEQ multiplex PCR, and its TCRdb copy is limited to in-frame clones, with some not included. Of around 300,000 clones listed, about 85% are singletons. Treatment of the sample: some 20 received Ad26.COV2.S at low or high dose, single or two shots; a few received placebo; per-sample allocation not given. Samples were taken on day 63 after the first vaccine or placebo injection. An adult aged 18-55 years in Boston served as the donor. This clonotype originated in a person between 18 and 65 years old who received the Ad26.COV2.S COVID-19 vaccine or a placebo. The J gene is TRBJ1-5, the V gene TRBV12-3 or TRBV12-4; the D gene is possibly TRBD1 (5 bases). This specimen consisted of peripheral blood, obtained in a trial of Ad26.COV2.S vaccine versus placebo. CDR3 residues: CASRRGYQPQHF. The CDR3 region has the DNA TGTGCCAGCAGAAGGGGTTATCAGCCCCAGCATTTT.